This T cell receptor (beta chain) is drawn from a study of molecular identifiers for immune sequencing clone quantification. At least ten counts were recorded for this clonotype. Its antigen is unidentified. As previously described, bulk TCR libraries were made using listed TCR primers. One entry per CDR3 protein results from TCRdb running MiXCR on the PCR reads. The sample includes about 640,000 distinct CDR3 sequences, 20% of them seen just once. The CD8+CD4-CCR7+CD45RA+ phenotype defined the sorted naive CD8 T cells. Overall study findings and caveats: Sharing of a barcode by identical TCR molecules could cause highly expanded clone sizes to be underestimated.

The CDR3 extends over 15 amino acids. The V and J ends lost 0 bases and 2 bases respectively, with 11 bases between them. Germline CDR1 reads LGHNA; CDR2 reads YSLEER. The sequencing input was naive CD8+ T cells from blood, with Jurkat cell RNA spiked in. Subset here: FACS-sorted CD8+CD4-CCR7+CD45RA+ naive T cells. This TCR came from a human donor in good health. Some libraries in this study had Jurkat cell RNA spiked in. V is TRBV4-3 and J is TRBJ2-7; D gene unclear. The DNA of the CDR3 is TGCGCCAGCAGCCAAGATCGGGCGCGACCCTACGAGCAGTACTTC. It codes for CASSQDRARPYEQYF.